This T cell receptor (beta chain) was found in a study of PD-1 blockade in classical Hodgkin lymphoma. V lost 2 bases to trimming and J lost 3 bases, with 6 bases between them. In germline, CDR1 is SQVTM, CDR2 ANQGSEA. There are 12 residues in the CDR3. Some clones are missing from TCRdb's copy, which holds only in-frame ones; the method was immunoSEQ multiplex PCR. The profile shows about 35,000 clones, 80% to 90% of them singletons. The time point here: newly diagnosed, previously untreated cHL patient sample. Magnetic depletion of unwanted cells isolated CD4+ T cells from thawed PBMCs. Comment on this clone: What it recognizes is unknown.

Study-level points and caveats: The repertoire differences lack a defined cause, possibly disease activity or prior therapy.

This rearrangement joins TRBV29-1 to TRBJ2-3; D not certain. The sequenced sample consisted of CD4+ T cells from blood. The sequence was obtained from a human donor with classical Hodgkin lymphoma. This chain's CDR3 is CSVEKGTDTQYF. CDR3 coding DNA: TGCAGCGTTGAAAAGGGAACAGATACGCAGTATTTT.